Detailed here is one TCR beta chain. Its antigen remains unknown. Germline V gene data show CDR1 as MDHEN and CDR2 as SYDVKM. The CDR3 loop spans 14 amino acids. Trimming cost V 5 bases and J 7 bases, with 17 bases left between them. This record comes from a study of blood T cells in healthy people across ages. Study-level points and caveats: Measured against age, TCR beta diversity per million T cells decreased in a roughly linear manner. Estimates of diversity drawn from one million T cells were considered underestimates.

Next came a second PCR, run for about 6 to 11 cycles, which used a sample-barcoded 5' primer along with a J-beta primer mix. TCRdb recomputed calls from the 5' RACE reads with MiXCR, one row per CDR3 protein. The sample lists fewer than 2 million distinct CDR3 sequences; around 42% were seen once. The receptor comes from a human donor in good health. Sequenced material: blood. The chain couples TRBV28 to TRBJ2-5, with no clear D. The CDR3 nucleotides read TGTGCCAGCAGTCTAGGCGGCGCAAAGTGGACCCAGTACTTC. Translation gives CASSLGGAKWTQYF.